Listed here are 23 T cell receptor beta chains from one sample, sequenced in a study of T-cell memory formation after mild COVID-19. Each CDR3 protein gets one entry after TCRdb re-called the 5' RACE reads with MiXCR. The table lists 260,000 or so distinct CDR3 sequences, 16% of them singletons, with around 20% in the top ten. The sequencing input was PBMCs or a T cell subset sorted from them (not recorded which). All receptors derive from a man aged 18 to 35 who had mild COVID-19 (a few samples of this study predate the infection). Cell type and time point are not known.

V usage is TRBV30 and J usage is TRBJ1-3; perhaps TRBD1 as D (6 bases). The CDR3 has 14 amino acids. With 0 bases removed from V and 3 bases from J, the gap between germline ends came to 9 bases. Germline CDR1 reads GTSNPN; CDR2 reads SVGIG (reference sequence). CDR3 region: CAWSVGGLGNTIYF. CDR3 sequence (DNA): TGTGCCTGGAGTGTAGGGGGACTTGGAAACACCATATATTTT.

This clonotype was counted between two and nine times. The chain has TRBV6-2 or TRBV6-3 and TRBJ2-7; D is possibly TRBD2 (7 bases). With 10 bases removed from V and 3 bases from J, the gap between germline ends came to 13 bases. CDR3 length: 12 amino acids. CDR1 is MNHEY, CDR2 SVGEGT, per germline. CDR3 amino acids: CATGGHIYEQYV. In nucleotides, the CDR3 is TGTGCCACCGGGGGGCACATCTACGAGCAGTACGTC.

The chain joins TRBV3-1 to TRBJ1-3; TRBD1 might be the D (5 bases). The V gene's germline CDR1 is LGHDT and CDR2 YNNKEL (reference sequence). V lost 4 bases, J lost 2 bases, and 9 bases lay in between. This CDR3 is built from 14 residues. In DNA form, the CDR3 reads TGTGCCAGCAGCCCCCCAGGGCCTGGAAACACCATATATTTT. Translated: CASSPPGPGNTIYF. Variable domain in full (rest from reference TRBV3-1 and TRBJ1-3): DTAVSQTPKYLVTQMGNDKSIKCEQNLGHDTMYWYKQDSKKFLKIMFSYNNKELIINETVPNRFSPKSPDKAHLNLHINSLELGDSAVYFCASSPPGPGNTIYFGEGSWLTVV.

The CDR3 reads CASSPAGSNQPQHF. The CDR3 nucleotides are TGTGCCAGCAGCCCAGCCGGTAGCAATCAGCCCCAGCATTTT. The rearrangement uses TRBV3-1 and TRBJ1-5; no definite D call. The CDR3 consists of 14 residues. CDR1 and CDR2 (germline): LGHDT, YNNKEL (reference sequence). V shed 4 bases and J shed 0 bases, with 7 bases lying between them.

The chain employs TRBV4-3 and TRBJ2-7; 7 positions agree with TRBD2. This CDR3 is built from 16 residues. CDR1 and CDR2 from the germline V gene are LGHNA and YSLEER. The V and J ends lost 1 base and 6 bases, in that order; junction bases with no gene match: 12. The CDR3 protein is CASSQARAGLVGEQYF. DNA of the CDR3: TGCGCCAGCAGCCAAGCTAGGGCAGGACTAGTAGGCGAGCAGTACTTC.

This clonotype appeared a few times. V usage is TRBV12-1 and J usage is TRBJ1-2; TRBD1 reflects the table's D call only, with no check against the DNA. TRBV12-1 is classified as a pseudogene. CDR3 length equals 13 residues. CDR3 in amino acids: CASSFGGIVGYTF. The CDR3 DNA reads TGTGCCAGCAGCTTTGGGGGCATCGTGGGCTACACCTTC.

There are a few counts of this clonotype. This sequence joins TRBV12-3 or TRBV12-4 and TRBJ2-2; D call uncertain. Trimming took 3 bases from V and 5 from J, leaving 10 bases between them. The CDR3 is made up of 14 amino acids. CDR3 in amino acids: CASSFGGVTGELFF. For the CDR3, the DNA is TGTGCCAGCAGTTTTGGTGGGGTAACCGGGGAGCTGTTTTTT.

This clonotype was detected ten times or more. This chain connects TRBV5-1 to TRBJ2-1; D perhaps matches TRBD2 (6 bases). The germline V gene encodes CDR1 SGHRS and CDR2 YFSETQ. The ends were cut back, 3 bases at V and 2 bases at J, with 9 bases in the middle. This CDR3 contains 14 residues. The CDR3 bases are TGCGCCAGCAGCTCGGGGACTCCCTACAATGAGCAGTTCTTC. Residues: CASSSGTPYNEQFF.

The DNA of the CDR3 is TGCGCCAGCAGCCAAGCTAGCGGGGCGCGGGAGACCCAGTACTTC. Amino acids: CASSQASGARETQYF. J is TRBJ2-5 and V is TRBV4-1; 9 bases are a match to TRBD2. CDR3 length: 15 residues. V shed 1 base, J shed 5 bases, and the junction held 5 bases outside the gene matches. Looked up from germline, CDR1 is MGHRA and CDR2 is YSYEKL.

Only a few counts were recorded for this clonotype. The chain is built from TRBV7-9 and TRBJ2-3; the match to TRBD1 covers 11 bases. Germline V CDR1 and CDR2: SEHNR, FQNEAQ (reference sequence). Germline trimming cut 7 bases from V and 4 bases from J; bases unmatched to any gene: 4. This CDR3 has 14 residues. The CDR3 here is CASTGQGAADTQYF. The CDR3 region has the DNA TGTGCCAGCACCGGACAGGGGGCGGCAGATACGCAGTATTTT.

Of note for this clonotype: An end of the junction does not agree with germline; a read error may underlie this. This chain connects TRBV7-9 to TRBJ1-1, with TRBD1 matching 7 bases. Germline V lookup: CDR1 SEHNR, CDR2 FQNEAQ (reference sequence). CDR3 length equals 16 residues. The chain's CDR3 is CAGSFRPGGRSTEAFF. In nucleotides, the CDR3 is TGTGCCGGCAGCTTTAGGCCAGGGGGACGATCCACTGAAGCTTTCTTT.

This clonotype was counted only a few times. V and J are TRBV2 and TRBJ1-6; a possible D gene is TRBD1 (5 bases). V dropped 6 bases and J dropped 5 bases, with 14 bases sitting between them. The CDR3 has 15 residues. The germline V gene has CDR1 SNHLY and CDR2 FYNNEI. CDR3 protein: CASRGRGADNSPLHF. As DNA, the CDR3 is TGTGCCAGCAGGGGGCGCGGGGCGGATAATTCACCCCTCCACTTT.

The V and J genes are TRBV28 and TRBJ2-7, with 11 bases matching TRBD2. Losses at the gene ends were 5 bases for V and 1 base for J; bases not matched to a gene: 1. The V gene's germline CDR1 is MDHEN and CDR2 SYDVKM. The CDR3 covers 14 residues. This chain's CDR3 is CASSGTSGSYEQYV. In nucleotides, the CDR3 is TGTGCCAGCAGTGGGACTAGCGGATCCTACGAGCAGTACGTC.

CDR3 in amino acids: CSTQGGTGANVLTF. Here the CDR3 DNA reads TGCAGCACCCAGGGAGGGACTGGGGCCAACGTCCTGACTTTC. The genes are TRBV29-1 and TRBJ2-6, with 7 bases matching TRBD2. This CDR3 comprises 14 residues. From germline, CDR1 is SQVTM and CDR2 ANQGSEA. V was pared by 8 bases and J by 2 bases, with 6 bases of the junction left unmatched.

The J gene is TRBJ2-5, the V gene TRBV27; 10 positions agree with TRBD2. The V gene end was trimmed by 6 bases and the J gene end by 2 bases; junction bases not matched to a gene: 9. The CDR3 has 16 amino acids. CDR1 MNHEY and CDR2 SMNVEV come from the germline V gene (reference sequence). The CDR3 is CASSPGTSAFQETQYF. CDR3 sequence (DNA): TGTGCCAGCAGCCCCGGGACTAGCGCTTTTCAAGAGACCCAGTACTTC.

The chain uses TRBV10-3 and TRBJ2-2, with TRBD2 matching over 12 bases. Germline values: CDR1 ENHRY, CDR2 SYGVKD. J was trimmed by 8 bases and V by 7 bases; bases with no gene match: 5. The CDR3 totals 14 residues. The CDR3 spells CAIKGLAGSGELFF. The CDR3 bases are TGTGCCATCAAAGGACTAGCGGGGTCGGGGGAGCTGTTTTTT.

This clonotype has just a few counts. This chain joins TRBV29-1 and TRBJ2-1, with 12 bases matching TRBD2. Germline CDR1 reads SQVTM; CDR2 reads ANQGSEA. The length of the CDR3 is 17 residues. Unmatched junction bases numbered 9, after V lost 6 bases and J lost 0 bases. The CDR3 sequence: CSVETLAGGISYNEQFF. The CDR3 DNA reads TGCAGCGTCGAGACCCTAGCGGGGGGGATCTCCTACAATGAGCAGTTCTTC.

In this sample, this clonotype turned up a few times. The V gene is TRBV20-1, the J gene TRBJ1-6; 8 nucleotides match TRBD1. CDR3 length equals 13 residues. V lost 3 bases to trimming and J lost 6 bases; unmatched junction nucleotides: 1. The germline V gene has CDR1 DFQATT and CDR2 SNEGSKA (reference sequence). In nucleotides, the CDR3 is TGCAGTGCTAGGGACAGGGTTAATTCACCCCTCCACTTT. The encoded protein is CSARDRVNSPLHF.

This clonotype was found many times. The V and J genes are TRBV4-3 and TRBJ2-3; D perhaps matches TRBD2 (5 bases). Germline CDR1 LGHNA, CDR2 YSLEER. This CDR3 has 13 amino acids. Trimming left V 0 bases short and J 7 bases short, with 8 bases between. This CDR3 reads CASSQETGNTQYF. CDR3 nucleotides: TGCGCCAGCAGCCAAGAAACGGGAAATACGCAGTATTTT.

The chain has TRBV28 and TRBJ1-2; no clear D. With 3 bases removed from V and 6 bases from J, the gap between germline ends came to 8 bases. CDR1 MDHEN and CDR2 SYDVKM come from the germline V gene. This CDR3 is 12 amino acids long. CDR3 nucleotide sequence: TGTGCCAGCAGTTTCAGGAGAAATGGCTACACCTTC. Translating gives CASSFRRNGYTF.

The chain has TRBV7-9 and TRBJ2-2, with D perhaps TRBD1 or TRBD2 (5 bases each). The CDR3 contains 14 residues. Germline V lookup: CDR1 SEHNR, CDR2 FQNEAQ (reference sequence). V was trimmed by 3 bases and J by 5 bases, leaving 10 bases between them. Here the CDR3 reads CASSFRGRTGELFF. CDR3 in DNA: TGTGCCAGCAGCTTTAGGGGACGGACCGGGGAGCTGTTTTTT.

This clonotype was found a few times. V is TRBV24-1 and J is TRBJ1-2; D is unclear. This CDR3 is 14 amino acids long. The V and J ends lost 3 bases and 5 bases respectively, with 12 bases between them. The germline V gene has CDR1 KGHDR and CDR2 SFDVKD. CDR3 sequence reads: CATSDPRSGYGYTF. The CDR3 DNA sequence: TGTGCCACCAGTGATCCTAGATCTGGGTATGGCTACACCTTC.

The chain combines TRBV9 with TRBJ2-5; a possible D gene is TRBD2 (5 bases). Per the germline V gene, CDR1 is SGDLS and CDR2 is YYNGEE. The CDR3 is made up of 12 amino acids. Trimming took 4 bases from V and 7 from J, leaving 11 bases between them. CDR3 in DNA: TGTGCCAGCAGCACGGACTGGGGGACCCAGTACTTC. Translated: CASSTDWGTQYF.